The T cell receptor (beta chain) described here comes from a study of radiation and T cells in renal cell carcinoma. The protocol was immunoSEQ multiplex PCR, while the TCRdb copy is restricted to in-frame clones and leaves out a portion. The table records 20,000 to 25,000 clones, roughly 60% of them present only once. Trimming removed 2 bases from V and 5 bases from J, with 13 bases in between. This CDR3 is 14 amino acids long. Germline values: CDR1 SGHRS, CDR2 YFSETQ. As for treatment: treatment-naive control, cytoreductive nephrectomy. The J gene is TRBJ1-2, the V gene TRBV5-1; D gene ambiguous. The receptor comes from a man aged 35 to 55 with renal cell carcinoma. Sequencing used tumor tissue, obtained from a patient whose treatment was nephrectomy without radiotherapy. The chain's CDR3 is CASSFNSVPYGYTF. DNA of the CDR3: TGCGCCAGCAGCTTTAACAGTGTCCCATATGGCTACACCTTC.